This T cell receptor (beta chain) derives from a study of cytomegalovirus exposure and HLA in healthy donors. The CDR3 extends over 13 amino acids. V was trimmed by 4 bases and J by 8 bases, leaving 14 bases between them. From germline, CDR1 is MNHEY and CDR2 SMNVEV (reference sequence). In the PCR, 60 Vbeta and 13 Jbeta primers were used. Measured with immunoSEQ multiplex PCR; TCRdb has only the in-frame clones, and not every one. Among 95,000 to 110,000 clones, around 82% were seen once, and the ten largest hold over 9%. There are a few counts of this clone. What was sequenced was PBMCs. The clonotype originates from a woman between 18 and 29 years old in good health and CMV-seropositive. The V and J genes are TRBV27 and TRBJ1-2, with D tentatively TRBD1 (6 bases). The DNA of the CDR3 is TGTGCCAGCAGTTACTCCCCAGGGGCCGGCTACACCTTC. This encodes CASSYSPGAGYTF.